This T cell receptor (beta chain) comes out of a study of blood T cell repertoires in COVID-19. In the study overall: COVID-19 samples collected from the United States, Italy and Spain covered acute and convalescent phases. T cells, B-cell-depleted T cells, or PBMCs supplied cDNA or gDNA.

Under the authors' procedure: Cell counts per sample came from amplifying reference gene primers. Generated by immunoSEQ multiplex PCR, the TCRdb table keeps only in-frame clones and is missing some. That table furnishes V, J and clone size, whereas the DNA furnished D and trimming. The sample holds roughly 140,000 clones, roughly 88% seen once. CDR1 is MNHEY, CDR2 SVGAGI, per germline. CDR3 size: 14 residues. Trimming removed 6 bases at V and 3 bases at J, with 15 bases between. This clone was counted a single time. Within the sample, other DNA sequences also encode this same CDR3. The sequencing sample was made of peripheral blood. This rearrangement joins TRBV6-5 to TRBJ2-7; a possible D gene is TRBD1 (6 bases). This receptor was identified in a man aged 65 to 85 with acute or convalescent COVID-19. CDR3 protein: CASRLQGDSYEQYF. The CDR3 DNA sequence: TGTGCCAGCAGACTACAGGGAGACAGCTACGAGCAGTACTTC.